The clone carrying this T cell receptor beta chain has at least ten counts. The antigen is not known. Each CDR3 protein is one row after TCRdb ran MiXCR on the 5' RACE reads. Among around 32,000 distinct CDR3 sequences listed, under 6% were seen once. V lost 2 bases and J lost 4; bases outside the gene matches: 7. The germline V gene has CDR1 MGHRA and CDR2 YSYEKL. CDR3 length: 15 amino acids. The sample is drawn from a study of early T cells in non-severe SARS-CoV-2 infection. Study-wide points: VDJdb-based annotation leaned toward anti-spike CD8 responses and missed private and CD4 specificities.

The TCR originated in an adult who was a healthcare worker with PCR-confirmed SARS-CoV-2 infection or an uninfected control (not recorded which). Sample: whole blood. This chain links TRBV4-1 with TRBJ1-2; 7 nucleotides match TRBD1. CDR3 amino acids: CASSQNPDRSYGYTF. The CDR3 nucleotides read TGCGCCAGCAGCCAAAACCCGGACAGGAGCTATGGCTACACCTTC.